This TCR beta chain was identified in a study of cytomegalovirus exposure and HLA in healthy donors. Study findings and constraints: Most of the TCR beta V segments (in an earlier analysis) were productive either about 87% or about 30% of the time.

Germline assignment: CDR1 SGHRS and CDR2 YFSETQ. V lost 2 bases to trimming and J lost 6 bases, with 8 bases between them. CDR3 length: 13 amino acids. The primer mix had 60 Vbeta and 13 Jbeta primers. Produced via immunoSEQ multiplex PCR; TCRdb's table is partial and in-frame only. The sample lists about 150,000 clones; around three fifths were seen once. Concerning this clone: Antigen unknown.

The source material was PBMCs. This TCR was sampled from a woman in her twenties or thirties in good health and CMV-seropositive. The chain recombines TRBV5-1 with TRBJ1-4; D remains ambiguous. CDR3 bases: TGCGCCAGCAGCTTTCGACAAGATGAAAAACTGTTTTTT. This sequence encodes CASSFRQDEKLFF.